This note documents a single TCR beta chain sequence. This sample stems from a study of blood T cell repertoires in COVID-19. Study details: COVID-19 samples, acute and convalescent, were from the United States, Italy and Spain. PBMCs, B-cell-depleted T cells, or T cells provided the cDNA or gDNA that made up the material.

This CDR3 region has 16 residues. Germline V gene data show CDR1 as SNHLY and CDR2 as FYNNEI. Trimming removed 8 bases from V and 2 bases from J; junction bases left unmatched: 13. Methods used by the authors: Estimation of nucleated cell counts was performed using reference gene primer amplification. The protocol was immunoSEQ multiplex PCR, while the TCRdb copy is restricted to in-frame clones and leaves out a portion. V and J calls and clone size are given by that table; D and trimming were obtained from the DNA. The table records approximately 190,000 clones, over 75% of them present only once. This TCR was recovered from a woman in her forties who had recovered from COVID-19. Sequencing used peripheral blood. The chain couples TRBV2 to TRBJ2-3, with 7 bases identical to TRBD1. The CDR3 DNA follows: TGTGCCAGCCTAAAAACCGGGACAGCCCCCACAGATACGCAGTATTTT. Translation: CASLKTGTAPTDTQYF.